This entry features one T cell receptor (beta chain) sequence. Its antigen is undetermined. The CDR3 length is 14 residues. Germline lookup yields CDR1 SGHRS and CDR2 YFSETQ. Between the trimmed V and J ends, which lost 4 bases and 2 bases, there was a span of 13 bases. The data were obtained in a study of Tregs in tolerant kidney transplant recipients. Study outcomes and limitations: Biological reproducibility was not directly addressed, but technical replication error appeared minimal. Expanding Tregs on activated donor B cells appeared to best identify donor-specific TCRbeta clones.

This table comes from immunoSEQ multiplex PCR, and its TCRdb copy is limited to in-frame clones, with some not included. Of 80,000 or so clones in the sample, about 91% were seen once. The nonmyeloablative bone marrow transplants came from related graft donors, with transient mixed chimerism. V usage is TRBV5-1 and J usage is TRBJ2-7, with D hard to call. This receptor was taken from a human patient who received a combined kidney and bone marrow transplant. Some T cells could come from the graft donor. Sequencing used CD4+ T cells from blood (PBMCs), obtained 24 months after the transplant. For the CDR3, the DNA is TGCGCCAGCAGCCCACTTGGCGGCACCTACGAGCAGTACTTC. It is translated as CASSPLGGTYEQYF.